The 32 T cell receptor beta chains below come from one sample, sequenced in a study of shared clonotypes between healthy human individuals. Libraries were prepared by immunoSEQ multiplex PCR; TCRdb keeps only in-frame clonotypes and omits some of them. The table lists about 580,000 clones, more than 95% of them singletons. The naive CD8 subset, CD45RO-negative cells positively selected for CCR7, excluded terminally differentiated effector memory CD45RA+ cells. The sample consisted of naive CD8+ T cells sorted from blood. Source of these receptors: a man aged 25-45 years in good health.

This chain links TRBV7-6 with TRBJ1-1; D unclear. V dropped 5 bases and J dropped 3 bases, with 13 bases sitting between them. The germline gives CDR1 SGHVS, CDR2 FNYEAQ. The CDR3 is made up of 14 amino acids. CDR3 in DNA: TGTGCCAGCAGCCGCTCCCTAGATGACACTGAAGCTTTCTTT. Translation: CASSRSLDDTEAFF.

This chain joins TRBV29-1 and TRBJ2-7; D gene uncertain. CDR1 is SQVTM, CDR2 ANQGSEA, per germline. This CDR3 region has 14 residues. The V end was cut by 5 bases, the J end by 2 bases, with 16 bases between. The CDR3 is CSVLLSVAPYEQYF. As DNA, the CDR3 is TGCAGCGTTTTGTTATCAGTGGCCCCCTACGAGCAGTACTTC.

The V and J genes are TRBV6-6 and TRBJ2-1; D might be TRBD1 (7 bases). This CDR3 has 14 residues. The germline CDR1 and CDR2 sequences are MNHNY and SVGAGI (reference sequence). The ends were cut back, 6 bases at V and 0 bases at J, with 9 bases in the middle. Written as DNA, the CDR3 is TGTGCCAGCAGCCAGGGGGGCTCCTACAATGAGCAGTTCTTC. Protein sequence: CASSQGGSYNEQFF.

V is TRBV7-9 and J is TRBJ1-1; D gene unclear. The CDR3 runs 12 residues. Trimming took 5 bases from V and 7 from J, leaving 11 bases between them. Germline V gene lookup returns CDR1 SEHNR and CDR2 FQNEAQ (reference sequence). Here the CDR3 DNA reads TGTGCCAGCAGCCTAGGCGTCGGTGAAGCTTTCTTT. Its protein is CASSLGVGEAFF.

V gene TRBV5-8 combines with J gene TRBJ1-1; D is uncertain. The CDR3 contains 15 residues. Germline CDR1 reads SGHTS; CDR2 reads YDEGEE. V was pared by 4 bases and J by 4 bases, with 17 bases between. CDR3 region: CASSAVQTLITEAFF. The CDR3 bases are TGTGCCAGCAGCGCGGTACAGACACTTATCACTGAAGCTTTCTTT.

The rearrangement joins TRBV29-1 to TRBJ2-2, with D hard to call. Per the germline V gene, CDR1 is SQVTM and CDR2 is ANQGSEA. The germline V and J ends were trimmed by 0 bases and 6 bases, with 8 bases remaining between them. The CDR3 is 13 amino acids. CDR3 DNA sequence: TGCAGCGTTGAAGATTCGAGTGCCGGGGAGCTGTTTTTT. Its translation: CSVEDSSAGELFF.

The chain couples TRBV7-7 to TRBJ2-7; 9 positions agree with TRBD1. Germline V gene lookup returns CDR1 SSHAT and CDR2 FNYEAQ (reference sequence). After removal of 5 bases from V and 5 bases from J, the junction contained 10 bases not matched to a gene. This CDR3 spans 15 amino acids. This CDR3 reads CASSRGTGGTDEQYF. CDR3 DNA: TGTGCCAGCAGCCGGGGAACAGGGGGCACGGACGAGCAGTACTTC.

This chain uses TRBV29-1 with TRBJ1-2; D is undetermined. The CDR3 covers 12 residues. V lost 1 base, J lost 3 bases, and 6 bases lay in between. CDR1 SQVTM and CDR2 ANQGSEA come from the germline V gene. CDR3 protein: CSVEGDDYGYTF. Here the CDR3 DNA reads TGCAGCGTTGAAGGGGATGACTATGGCTACACCTTC.

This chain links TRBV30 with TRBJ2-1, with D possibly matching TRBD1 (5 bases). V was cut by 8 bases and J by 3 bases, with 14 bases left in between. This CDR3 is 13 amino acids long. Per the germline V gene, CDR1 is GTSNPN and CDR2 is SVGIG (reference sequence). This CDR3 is CATRTPNYNEQFF. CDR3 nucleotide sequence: TGTGCCACGAGGACACCAAACTACAATGAGCAGTTCTTC. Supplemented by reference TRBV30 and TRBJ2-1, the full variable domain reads SQTIHQWPATLVQPVGSPLSLECTVEGTSNPNLYWYRQAAGRGLQLLFYSVGIGQISSEVPQNLSASRPQDRQFILSSKKLLLSDSGFYLCATRTPNYNEQFFGPGTRLTVL.

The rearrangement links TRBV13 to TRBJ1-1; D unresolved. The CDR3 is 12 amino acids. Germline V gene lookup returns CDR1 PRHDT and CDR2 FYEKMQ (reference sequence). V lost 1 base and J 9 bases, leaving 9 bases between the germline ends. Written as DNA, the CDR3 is TGTGCCAGCAGCTTAGATGAGGACCAAGCTTTCTTT. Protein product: CASSLDEDQAFF.

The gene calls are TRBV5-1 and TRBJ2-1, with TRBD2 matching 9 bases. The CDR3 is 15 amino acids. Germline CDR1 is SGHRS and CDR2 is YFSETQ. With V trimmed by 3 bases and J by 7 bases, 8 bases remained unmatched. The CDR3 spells CASSSVAGGPNEQFF. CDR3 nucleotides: TGCGCCAGCAGCTCCGTGGCGGGAGGGCCGAATGAGCAGTTCTTC. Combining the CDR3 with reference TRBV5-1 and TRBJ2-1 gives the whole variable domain KAGVTQTPRYLIKTRGQQVTLSCSPISGHRSVSWYQQTPGQGLQFLFEYFSETQRNKGNFPGRFSGRQFSNSRSEMNVSTLELGDSALYLCASSSVAGGPNEQFFGPGTRLTVL.

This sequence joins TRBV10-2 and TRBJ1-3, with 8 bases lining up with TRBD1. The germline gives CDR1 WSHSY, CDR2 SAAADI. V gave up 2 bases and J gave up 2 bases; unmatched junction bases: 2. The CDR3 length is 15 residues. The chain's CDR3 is CASSEDRGAGNTIYF. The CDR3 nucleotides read TGCGCCAGCAGTGAGGACAGGGGCGCTGGAAACACCATATATTTT.

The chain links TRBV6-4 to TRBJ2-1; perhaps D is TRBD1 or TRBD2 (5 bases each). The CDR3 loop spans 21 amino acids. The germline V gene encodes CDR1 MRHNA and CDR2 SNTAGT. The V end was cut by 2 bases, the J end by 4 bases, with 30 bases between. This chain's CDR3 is CASSDQPALTYTRGPYNEQFF. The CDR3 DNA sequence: TGTGCCAGCAGTGACCAACCCGCCCTGACATACACACGGGGACCATACAATGAGCAGTTCTTC.

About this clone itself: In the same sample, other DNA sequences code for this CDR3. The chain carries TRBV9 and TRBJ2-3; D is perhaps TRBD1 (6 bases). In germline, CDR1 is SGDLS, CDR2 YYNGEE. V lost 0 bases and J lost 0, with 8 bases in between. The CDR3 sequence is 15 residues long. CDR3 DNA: TGTGCCAGCAGCGTAGGTGGGGGCAGCACAGATACGCAGTATTTT. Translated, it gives CASSVGGGSTDTQYF. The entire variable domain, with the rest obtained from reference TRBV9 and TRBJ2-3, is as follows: DSGVTQTPKHLITATGQRVTLRCSPRSGDLSVYWYQQSLDQGLQFLIQYYNGEERAKGNILERFSAQQFPDLHSELNLSSLELGDSALYFCASSVGGGSTDTQYFGPGTRLTVL.

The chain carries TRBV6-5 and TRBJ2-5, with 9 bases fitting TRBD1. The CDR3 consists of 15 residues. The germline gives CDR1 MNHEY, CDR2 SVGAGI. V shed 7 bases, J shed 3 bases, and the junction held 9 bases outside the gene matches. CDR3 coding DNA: TGTGCCAGCATAGCCAGGGACAGGGAGGAAGAGACCCAGTACTTC. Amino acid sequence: CASIARDREEETQYF.

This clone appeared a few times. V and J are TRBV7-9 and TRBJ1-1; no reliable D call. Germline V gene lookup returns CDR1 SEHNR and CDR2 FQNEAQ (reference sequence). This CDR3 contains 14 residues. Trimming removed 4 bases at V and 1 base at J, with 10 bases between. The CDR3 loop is CASSWLRGNTEAFF. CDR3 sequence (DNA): TGTGCCAGCAGCTGGCTACGGGGGAACACTGAAGCTTTCTTT.

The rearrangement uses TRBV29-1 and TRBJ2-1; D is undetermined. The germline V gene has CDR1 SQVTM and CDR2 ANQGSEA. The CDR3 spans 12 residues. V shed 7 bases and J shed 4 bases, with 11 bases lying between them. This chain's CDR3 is CSARPGYNEQFF. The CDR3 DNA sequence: TGCAGCGCTCGCCCAGGATACAATGAGCAGTTCTTC.

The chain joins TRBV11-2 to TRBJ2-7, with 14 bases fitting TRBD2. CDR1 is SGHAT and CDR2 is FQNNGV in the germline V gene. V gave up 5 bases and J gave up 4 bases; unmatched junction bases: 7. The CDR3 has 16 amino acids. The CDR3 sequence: CASSQPGLAGEYEQYF. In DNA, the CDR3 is TGTGCCAGCAGCCAACCGGGACTAGCGGGAGAGTACGAGCAGTACTTC.

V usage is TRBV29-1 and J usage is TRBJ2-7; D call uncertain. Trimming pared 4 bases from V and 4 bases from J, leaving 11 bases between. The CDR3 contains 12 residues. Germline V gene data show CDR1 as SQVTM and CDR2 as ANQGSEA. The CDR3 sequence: CSVAQPGYEQYF. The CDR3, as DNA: TGCAGCGTTGCCCAACCTGGATACGAGCAGTACTTC.

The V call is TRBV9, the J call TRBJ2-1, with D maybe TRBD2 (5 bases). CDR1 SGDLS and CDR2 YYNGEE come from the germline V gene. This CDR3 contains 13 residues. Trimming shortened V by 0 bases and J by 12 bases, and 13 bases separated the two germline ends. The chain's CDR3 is CASSVGGGSGQFF. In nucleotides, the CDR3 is TGTGCCAGCAGCGTAGGAGGCGGGTCCGGGCAGTTCTTC.

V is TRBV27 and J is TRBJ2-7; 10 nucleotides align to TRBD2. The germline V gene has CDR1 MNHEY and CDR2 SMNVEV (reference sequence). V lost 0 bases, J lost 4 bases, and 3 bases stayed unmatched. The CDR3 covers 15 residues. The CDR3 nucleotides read TGTGCCAGCAGTTTATCCCCTAGCGGGAGTTACGAGCAGTACTTC. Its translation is CASSLSPSGSYEQYF.

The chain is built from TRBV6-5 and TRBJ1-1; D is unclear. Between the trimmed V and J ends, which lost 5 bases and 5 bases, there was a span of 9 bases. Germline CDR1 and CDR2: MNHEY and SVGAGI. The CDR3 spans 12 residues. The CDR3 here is CASSQGRTEAFF. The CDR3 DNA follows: TGTGCCAGCAGTCAAGGTAGGACTGAAGCTTTCTTT.

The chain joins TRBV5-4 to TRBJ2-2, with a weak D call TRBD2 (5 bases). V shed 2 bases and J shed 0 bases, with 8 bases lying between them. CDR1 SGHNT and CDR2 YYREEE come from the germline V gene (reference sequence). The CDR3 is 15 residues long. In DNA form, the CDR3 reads TGTGCCAGCAGCTTACCGGGAACGAACACCGGGGAGCTGTTTTTT. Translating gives CASSLPGTNTGELFF.

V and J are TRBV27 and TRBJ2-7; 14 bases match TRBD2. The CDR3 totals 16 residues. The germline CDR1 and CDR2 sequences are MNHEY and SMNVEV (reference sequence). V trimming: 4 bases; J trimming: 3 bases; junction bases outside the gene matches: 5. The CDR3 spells CASSWGLAGAVYEQYF. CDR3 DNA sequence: TGTGCCAGCAGTTGGGGACTAGCGGGAGCGGTCTACGAGCAGTACTTC.

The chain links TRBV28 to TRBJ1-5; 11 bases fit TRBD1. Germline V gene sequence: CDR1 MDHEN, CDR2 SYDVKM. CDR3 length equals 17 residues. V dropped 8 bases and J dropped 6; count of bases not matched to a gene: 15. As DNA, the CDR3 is TGTGCCAGCCCCCCCGGAGGGACAGGGGGTTTCAGTCAGCCCCAGCATTTT. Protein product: CASPPGGTGGFSQPQHF. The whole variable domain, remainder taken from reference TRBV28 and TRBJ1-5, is DVKVTQSSRYLVKRTGEKVFLECVQDMDHENMFWYRQDPGLGLRLIYFSYDVKMKEKGDIPEGYSVSREKKERFSLILESASTNQTSMYLCASPPGGTGGFSQPQHFGDGTRLSIL.

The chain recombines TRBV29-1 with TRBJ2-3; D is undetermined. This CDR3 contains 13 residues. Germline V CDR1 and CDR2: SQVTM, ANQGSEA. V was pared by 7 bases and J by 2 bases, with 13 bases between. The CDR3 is CSAFAVNTDTQYF. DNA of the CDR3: TGCAGCGCCTTTGCGGTTAACACAGATACGCAGTATTTT.

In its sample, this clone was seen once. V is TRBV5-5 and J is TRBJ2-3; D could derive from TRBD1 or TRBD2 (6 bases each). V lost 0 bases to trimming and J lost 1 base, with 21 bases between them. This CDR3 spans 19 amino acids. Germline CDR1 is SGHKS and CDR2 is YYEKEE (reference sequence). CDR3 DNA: TGTGCCAGCAGCTTGGCAGGGGTCTCGGGCGGGGTTGGCACAGATACGCAGTATTTT. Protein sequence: CASSLAGVSGGVGTDTQYF.

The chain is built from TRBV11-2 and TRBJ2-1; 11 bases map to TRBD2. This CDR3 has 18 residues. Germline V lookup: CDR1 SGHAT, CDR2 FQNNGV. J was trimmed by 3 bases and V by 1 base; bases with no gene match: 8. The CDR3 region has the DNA TGTGCCAGCAGCTTAGTAGGGGGACTAGCGGAGTACTACAATGAGCAGTTCTTC. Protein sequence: CASSLVGGLAEYYNEQFF.

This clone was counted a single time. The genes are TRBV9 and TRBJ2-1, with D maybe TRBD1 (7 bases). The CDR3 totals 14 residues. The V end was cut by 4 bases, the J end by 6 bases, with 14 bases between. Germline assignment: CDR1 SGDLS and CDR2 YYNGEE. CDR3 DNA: TGTGCCAGCAGCACCCACAGGGGACTCAATGAGCAGTTCTTC. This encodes CASSTHRGLNEQFF.

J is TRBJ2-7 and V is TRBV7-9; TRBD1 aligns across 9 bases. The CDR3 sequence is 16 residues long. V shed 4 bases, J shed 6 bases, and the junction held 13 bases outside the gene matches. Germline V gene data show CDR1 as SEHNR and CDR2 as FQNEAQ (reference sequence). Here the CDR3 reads CASSSLPGQGTGEQYF. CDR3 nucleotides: TGTGCCAGCAGCTCCTTACCCGGACAGGGGACAGGCGAGCAGTACTTC.

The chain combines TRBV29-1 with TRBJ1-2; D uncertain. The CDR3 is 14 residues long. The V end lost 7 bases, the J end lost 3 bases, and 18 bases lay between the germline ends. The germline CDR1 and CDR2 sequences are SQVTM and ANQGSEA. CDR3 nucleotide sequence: TGCAGCGCCCTAACGGGTCAAGGCGACTATGGCTACACCTTC. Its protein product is CSALTGQGDYGYTF.

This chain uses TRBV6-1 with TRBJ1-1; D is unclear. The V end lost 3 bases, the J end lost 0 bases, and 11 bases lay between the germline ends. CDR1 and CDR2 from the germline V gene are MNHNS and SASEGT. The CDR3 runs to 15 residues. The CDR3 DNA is TGTGCCAGCAGTGATGAGGGTTTCATGAACACTGAAGCTTTCTTT. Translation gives CASSDEGFMNTEAFF.